What follows are 16 T cell receptor beta chains derived from one specimen sequenced in a study of blood T cells in healthy people across ages. For the second PCR, which ran for roughly 7 to 11 cycles, a sample-barcoded 5' primer and a J-beta primer mix were used. In TCRdb, the 5' RACE reads were re-called with MiXCR into one record per CDR3 protein. The sample consists of just under 900,000 distinct CDR3 sequences, 25% to 30% of them appearing once. The sequenced material came from blood. The receptors derive from a woman aged 80 or older in good health.

In this sample, this clonotype turned up a few times. With a much larger clone just one base away, this may be a read error. The chain combines TRBV10-3 with TRBJ2-1; a weak D match, TRBD2 (5 bases). With 2 bases removed from V and 13 bases from J, the gap between germline ends came to 21 bases. CDR3 size: 15 residues. Germline lookup yields CDR1 ENHRY and CDR2 SYGVKD. Here the CDR3 DNA reads TGTGCCATCAGTGAGGGGAGCGGAATGCAAGAGACCCAGTTCTTC. Translating it yields CAISEGSGMQETQFF.

This clonotype has a count of ten or more. The V gene is TRBV7-2, the J gene TRBJ1-2; perhaps TRBD1 as D (6 bases). V dropped 7 bases and J dropped 6 bases, with 15 bases sitting between them. Germline assignment: CDR1 SGHTA and CDR2 FQGNSA. The length of the CDR3 is 13 residues. CDR3 sequence (DNA): TGTGCCAGCACCCTCCAGGCAGGGGATGGCTACACCTTC. It codes for CASTLQAGDGYTF.

This clonotype was seen once. This may come from a read error, since a much larger clone is one base off. The chain links TRBV6-2 or TRBV6-3 to TRBJ1-1; 7 bases align to TRBD1. The V gene's germline CDR1 is MNHEY and CDR2 SVGEGT. The CDR3 is made up of 14 amino acids. The CDR3 is CTSSRRQGLTEAFF. For the CDR3, the DNA is TGTACCAGCAGCAGAAGACAGGGTCTGACTGAAGCTTTCTTT.

This clonotype has a count of ten or more. DNA of the CDR3: TGTGCCAGCAGCTTCGCCGGGACAGGGAATGAGCAGTTCTTC. Translation gives CASSFAGTGNEQFF. This sequence joins TRBV7-2 and TRBJ2-1; 9 nucleotides match TRBD1. Germline trimming cut 3 bases from V and 7 bases from J; bases unmatched to any gene: 4. Per the germline V gene, CDR1 is SGHTA and CDR2 is FQGNSA. The CDR3 extends over 14 amino acids.

The genes are TRBV9 and TRBJ2-1, with 12 bases lining up with TRBD2. Germline V gives CDR1 SGDLS, CDR2 YYNGEE. V dropped 1 base and J dropped 5; count of bases not matched to a gene: 7. The length of the CDR3 is 17 residues. The CDR3 coding sequence is TGTGCCAGCAGCGTAACACTAGCGGGGGGACTCCACAATGAGCAGTTCTTC. Protein: CASSVTLAGGLHNEQFF.

The sample holds many counts of this clonotype. The chain employs TRBV7-8 and TRBJ2-3; possible D gene TRBD2, 5 bases. V lost 5 bases and J lost 8, with 17 bases in between. The germline CDR1 and CDR2 sequences are SGHVS and FQNEAQ. This CDR3 comprises 14 residues. In nucleotides, the CDR3 is TGTGCCAGCAGCCCCCAGTACGGGATCGGTACGCAGTATTTT. As protein: CASSPQYGIGTQYF. Combining the CDR3 with reference TRBV7-8 and TRBJ2-3 gives the whole variable domain GAGVSQSPRYKVAKRGQDVALRCDPISGHVSLFWYQQALGQGPEFLTYFQNEAQLDKSGLPSDRFFAERPEGSVSTLKIQRTQQEDSAVYLCASSPQYGIGTQYFGPGTRLTVL.

This chain uses TRBV20-1 with TRBJ1-4, with 8 bases lining up with TRBD1. Germline V gene lookup returns CDR1 DFQATT and CDR2 SNEGSKA (reference sequence). The trim removed 4 bases at V and 6 bases at J, leaving 10 bases unmatched. This CDR3 region has 15 residues. The DNA for the CDR3 is TGCAGTGCTACCGGGACAGGAATTACGTATGAAAAACTGTTTTTT. As protein: CSATGTGITYEKLFF.

The chain links TRBV7-2 to TRBJ2-1; D remains ambiguous. Germline V gene sequence: CDR1 SGHTA, CDR2 FQGNSA. This CDR3 spans 15 amino acids. V was shortened by 0 bases and J by 10 bases, with 16 bases between the two germline ends. The CDR3 reads CASSLATASSPEQFF. As DNA, the CDR3 is TGTGCCAGCAGCTTAGCCACAGCTTCGTCGCCCGAGCAGTTCTTC.

This clonotype was seen a few times. This chain joins TRBV9 and TRBJ2-1, with 11 bases matching TRBD2. Per germline, CDR1 SGDLS and CDR2 YYNGEE. The CDR3 contains 17 residues. V was pared by 0 bases and J by 2 bases, with 4 bases of the junction left unmatched. CDR3 region: CASSVGGSGGAYNEQFF. For the CDR3, the DNA is TGTGCCAGCAGCGTAGGGGGTAGCGGGGGGGCCTACAATGAGCAGTTCTTC.

In its sample, this clonotype was seen many times. The DNA for the CDR3 is TGCGCCAGCAGCCCTGGCGGACAGGGGGCACTTGGCTACACCTTC. It encodes CASSPGGQGALGYTF. V and J are TRBV5-1 and TRBJ1-2; TRBD1 matches 11 bases. The CDR3 extends over 15 amino acids. The germline V gene encodes CDR1 SGHRS and CDR2 YFSETQ. V shed 4 bases and J 7 bases; nucleotides not matched to a gene: 9.

CDR3 sequence (DNA): TGCGCCAGCAGCTTGGCCCTTGGGACTAGCGGGACGTACGAGCAGTACTTC. This sequence encodes CASSLALGTSGTYEQYF. V usage is TRBV5-1 and J usage is TRBJ2-5; TRBD2 aligns across 13 bases. The J call is uncertain, as TRBJ2-7 better fits the DNA end. The CDR3 totals 17 residues. Per germline, CDR1 SGHRS and CDR2 YFSETQ.

This clonotype was recorded many times. The chain uses TRBV3-1 and TRBJ2-4; 7 bases agree with TRBD2. V lost 4 bases and J lost 1; bases outside the gene matches: 7. Germline V gene lookup returns CDR1 LGHDT and CDR2 YNNKEL (reference sequence). The CDR3 is made up of 16 amino acids. CDR3: CASSPAGELAKNIQYF. CDR3 in DNA: TGTGCCAGCAGCCCCGCGGGGGAGTTGGCCAAAAACATTCAGTACTTC.

This clonotype was counted at least ten times. This chain uses TRBV5-1 with TRBJ2-3; no clear D gene. The CDR3 has 13 residues. Trimming shortened V by 1 base and J by 4 bases, and 7 bases separated the two germline ends. Germline values: CDR1 SGHRS, CDR2 YFSETQ. Here the CDR3 DNA reads TGCGCCAGCAGCTTGCAGGAGCCAGATACGCAGTATTTT. This translates into CASSLQEPDTQYF.

The sample holds many counts of this clonotype. Its ends do not fully match the called genes, so a read error is possible. The rearrangement uses TRBV5-1 and TRBJ2-1; D possibly uses TRBD1 or TRBD2 (5 bases each). Germline V gene lookup returns CDR1 SGHRS and CDR2 YFSETQ. The CDR3 covers 14 residues. This CDR3 reads CASSLGDGYNEQFF. The CDR3 nucleotides are TGTGCCAGCAGTTTGGGGGACGGATACAATGAGCAGTTCTTC.

This clonotype was detected once. A single base separates this from a much larger clone, so it may be a read error. This CDR3 is CSARDHGGARSYNEQYF. CDR3 bases: TGCAGTGCTAGAGACCACGGGGGGGCACGGTCCTACAATGAGCAGTACTTC. The V gene is TRBV20-1, the J gene TRBJ2-1, with 8 bases identical to TRBD2. With the DNA end fitting TRBJ2-7 better, the J assignment may be wrong. From germline, CDR1 is DFQATT and CDR2 SNEGSKA (reference sequence). The CDR3 totals 17 residues.

This clonotype showed up just a few times. J is TRBJ2-1 and V is TRBV28; 7 bases are shared with TRBD1. The CDR3 covers 14 residues. From germline, CDR1 is MDHEN and CDR2 SYDVKM. V shed 8 bases and J 7 bases; nucleotides not matched to a gene: 11. CDR3 sequence (DNA): TGTGCCAGCTCACTAACAGGGGCTGGGAATGAGCAGTTCTTC. Translating gives CASSLTGAGNEQFF.